A selection of T cell receptor beta chains follows, all from one sample in a study of blood T cell repertoires in COVID-19. Measured with immunoSEQ multiplex PCR; TCRdb has only the in-frame clones, and not every one. The data contain tens of thousands of clones, under 70% of them singletons. The material sequenced was peripheral blood. These TCRs come from a woman between 65 and 79 years old with acute or convalescent COVID-19. CDR3s include the opening cysteine and the closing phenylalanine or tryptophan. Each record gives: clone size, J gene, V gene, D gene, CDR3 protein, CDR3 DNA. A D gene is named only where the DNA matches it firmly. Only part of the rows carry a size: once, few, many, or a class if the clone is expanded.

clone size: -; J gene: TRBJ2-7; V gene: TRBV30; D gene: -; CDR3 protein: CAWNKEEGNEQYF; CDR3 DNA: TGTGCCTGGAACAAAGAGGAGGGAAACGAGCAGTACTTC
clone size: few; J gene: TRBJ2-3; V gene: TRBV12-2; D gene: -; CDR3 protein: CASRLASEGTSGRDDTQYF; CDR3 DNA: TGTGCAAGTCGCTTAGCCTCGGAGGGGACTAGCGGGAGGGACGATACGCAGTATTTT
clone size: few; J gene: TRBJ2-2; V gene: TRBV29-1; D gene: TRBD1; CDR3 protein: CSVVGPGGPGELFF; CDR3 DNA: TGCAGCGTTGTCGGGCCAGGGGGCCCCGGGGAGCTGTTTTTT
clone size: -; J gene: TRBJ2-1; V gene: TRBV11-2; D gene: TRBD2; CDR3 protein: CASSLAGGRQFF; CDR3 DNA: TGTGCCAGCAGCTTGGCGGGGGGGAGGCAGTTCTTC
clone size: few; J gene: TRBJ1-1; V gene: TRBV19; D gene: -; CDR3 protein: CASSIAKGGTLTEAFF; CDR3 DNA: TGTGCCAGTAGTATAGCAAAAGGAGGCACCCTCACTGAAGCTTTCTTT
clone size: -; J gene: TRBJ2-3; V gene: TRBV7-3; D gene: -; CDR3 protein: CASSLDQASTDTQYF; CDR3 DNA: TGTGCCAGCAGCCTTGACCAGGCAAGCACAGATACGCAGTATTTT
clone size: few; J gene: TRBJ2-1; V gene: TRBV2; D gene: TRBD2; CDR3 protein: CASSDGLAGGLNDNEQFF; CDR3 DNA: TGTGCCAGCAGTGACGGACTAGCGGGGGGCCTGAACGACAATGAGCAGTTCTTC
clone size: -; J gene: TRBJ2-7; V gene: TRBV29-1; D gene: TRBD2; CDR3 protein: CSVEASGGSSYEQYF; CDR3 DNA: TGCAGCGTTGAAGCTAGCGGGGGCAGCTCCTACGAGCAGTACTTC
clone size: few; J gene: TRBJ2-5; V gene: TRBV18; D gene: -; CDR3 protein: CASSPPPGETQYF; CDR3 DNA: TGTGCCAGCTCACCGCCCCCGGGAGAGACCCAGTACTTC
clone size: few; J gene: TRBJ2-5; V gene: TRBV12-2; D gene: -; CDR3 protein: CASRLLLLAGVETQYF; CDR3 DNA: TGTGCAAGTCGCTTATTACTGCTAGCGGGGGTGGAGACCCAGTACTTC
clone size: -; J gene: TRBJ2-1; V gene: TRBV21-1; D gene: -; CDR3 protein: CASSKGREQFF; CDR3 DNA: TGTGCCAGCAGCAAAGGGCGGGAACAGTTCTTC
clone size: -; J gene: TRBJ1-6; V gene: TRBV7-8; D gene: -; CDR3 protein: CASSLDRDTTISSYNSPLHF; CDR3 DNA: TGTGCCAGCAGCTTAGATCGGGACACTACTATCAGCTCCTATAATTCACCCCTCCACTTT
clone size: -; J gene: TRBJ2-6; V gene: TRBV4-3; D gene: -; CDR3 protein: CASSQEQGSGANVLTF; CDR3 DNA: TGCGCCAGCAGCCAAGAACAGGGCTCTGGGGCCAACGTCCTGACTTTC
clone size: -; J gene: TRBJ2-7; V gene: TRBV6-5; D gene: TRBD2; CDR3 protein: CASTPPGGGYEQYF; CDR3 DNA: TGTGCCAGCACCCCCCCCGGGGGGGGTTACGAGCAGTACTTC
clone size: -; J gene: TRBJ2-1; V gene: TRBV6-5; D gene: -; CDR3 protein: CASSYGGDSNEQFF; CDR3 DNA: TGTGCCAGCAGTTACGGCGGCGATAGCAATGAGCAGTTCTTC
clone size: -; J gene: TRBJ2-1; V gene: TRBV7-6; D gene: TRBD2; CDR3 protein: CASSLRPSGGVNGNEQFF; CDR3 DNA: TGTGCCAGCAGCTTAAGGCCTAGCGGGGGGGTTAACGGCAATGAGCAGTTCTTC
clone size: -; J gene: TRBJ2-5; V gene: TRBV5-4; D gene: TRBD2; CDR3 protein: CASSLGGSGGLETQYF; CDR3 DNA: TGTGCCAGCAGCTTGGGTGGTAGCGGGGGGCTGGAGACCCAGTACTTC
clone size: -; J gene: TRBJ2-1; V gene: TRBV5-1; D gene: TRBD2; CDR3 protein: CASSPVGTSGGPITYNEQFF; CDR3 DNA: TGCGCCAGCAGCCCCGTCGGGACTAGCGGGGGGCCAATAACCTACAATGAGCAGTTCTTC
clone size: -; J gene: TRBJ2-2; V gene: TRBV3-1/TRBV3-2; D gene: TRBD2; CDR3 protein: CASSPRTSGGPQGGELFF; CDR3 DNA: TGTGCCAGCAGCCCGAGGACTAGCGGGGGTCCCCAGGGAGGGGAGCTGTTTTTT
clone size: few; J gene: TRBJ1-1; V gene: TRBV7-6; D gene: -; CDR3 protein: CASSLGGAWGTEAFF; CDR3 DNA: TGTGCCAGCAGCTTAGGTGGGGCCTGGGGCACTGAAGCTTTCTTT
clone size: -; J gene: TRBJ2-3; V gene: TRBV6-5; D gene: -; CDR3 protein: CASIGLGADTQYF; CDR3 DNA: TGTGCCAGCATTGGGTTGGGAGCAGATACGCAGTATTTT
clone size: -; J gene: TRBJ2-6; V gene: TRBV24-1; D gene: -; CDR3 protein: CATSDFRKSNVLTF; CDR3 DNA: TGTGCCACCAGTGATTTCAGGAAAAGCAACGTCCTGACTTTC
clone size: -; J gene: TRBJ2-3; V gene: TRBV29-1; D gene: TRBD1; CDR3 protein: CSVTGQDTNTDTQYF; CDR3 DNA: TGCAGCGTTACGGGACAGGATACTAACACAGATACGCAGTATTTT
clone size: few; J gene: TRBJ2-7; V gene: TRBV3-1/TRBV3-2; D gene: -; CDR3 protein: CASRPQGGGEQYF; CDR3 DNA: TGTGCCAGCAGACCACAGGGAGGGGGCGAGCAGTACTTC
clone size: few; J gene: TRBJ1-1; V gene: TRBV7-2; D gene: -; CDR3 protein: CASSNDGVSEAFF; CDR3 DNA: TGTGCCAGCAGTAATGATGGAGTATCTGAAGCTTTCTTT
clone size: -; J gene: TRBJ1-2; V gene: TRBV9; D gene: TRBD1; CDR3 protein: CASSLAPDRRNYGYTF; CDR3 DNA: TGTGCCAGCAGCTTAGCGCCGGACAGGAGGAACTATGGCTACACCTTC
clone size: -; J gene: TRBJ2-7; V gene: TRBV7-9; D gene: TRBD2; CDR3 protein: CASSSALAVSYEQYF; CDR3 DNA: TGTGCCAGCAGCTCAGCACTAGCGGTCTCCTACGAGCAGTACTTC
clone size: once; J gene: TRBJ2-1; V gene: TRBV5-1; D gene: -; CDR3 protein: CASSLDQIVGEQFF; CDR3 DNA: TGCGCCAGCAGCTTGGACCAAATAGTTGGTGAGCAGTTCTTC
clone size: -; J gene: TRBJ2-5; V gene: TRBV5-1; D gene: -; CDR3 protein: CASSLEYSGGETQYF; CDR3 DNA: TGCGCCAGCAGCTTGGAGTACTCAGGGGGGGAGACCCAGTACTTC
clone size: -; J gene: TRBJ1-3; V gene: TRBV9; D gene: -; CDR3 protein: CASSGLDSGNTIYF; CDR3 DNA: TGTGCCAGCAGCGGGCTCGACTCTGGAAACACCATATATTTT
clone size: once; J gene: TRBJ2-7; V gene: TRBV12-3/TRBV12-4; D gene: -; CDR3 protein: CASSLRVTYEQYF; CDR3 DNA: TGTGCCAGCAGTTTACGGGTAACCTACGAGCAGTACTTC
clone size: -; J gene: TRBJ2-7; V gene: TRBV19; D gene: TRBD1; CDR3 protein: CASGTGGYEQYF; CDR3 DNA: TGTGCCAGTGGGACAGGGGGCTACGAGCAGTACTTC
clone size: -; J gene: TRBJ2-5; V gene: TRBV10-2; D gene: -; CDR3 protein: CASSRAGATQETQYF; CDR3 DNA: TGCGCCAGCAGCCGGGCGGGGGCCACCCAAGAGACCCAGTACTTC
clone size: medium-sized; J gene: TRBJ1-5; V gene: TRBV25-1; D gene: -; CDR3 protein: CASAGLRDDQPQHF; CDR3 DNA: TGTGCCAGCGCCGGACTGAGGGATGATCAGCCCCAGCATTTT
clone size: few; J gene: TRBJ1-2; V gene: TRBV5-1; D gene: -; CDR3 protein: CASSFEAAAGNYGGYTF; CDR3 DNA: TGCGCCAGCAGCTTCGAAGCGGCAGCGGGAAACTATGGCGGCTACACCTTC
clone size: -; J gene: TRBJ2-3; V gene: TRBV5-4; D gene: -; CDR3 protein: CASTPSGSHTDTQYF; CDR3 DNA: TGTGCCAGCACCCCCTCGGGATCCCATACAGATACGCAGTATTTT
clone size: -; J gene: TRBJ2-2; V gene: TRBV18; D gene: TRBD2; CDR3 protein: CASSTLSGSGTGELFF; CDR3 DNA: TGTGCCAGCTCCACCTTGAGCGGGAGTGGAACCGGGGAGCTGTTTTTT
clone size: few; J gene: TRBJ2-7; V gene: TRBV10-3; D gene: TRBD1; CDR3 protein: CAISGEVETGGREQYF; CDR3 DNA: TGTGCCATCAGTGGGGAGGTTGAGACAGGGGGGCGCGAGCAGTACTTC